Presented here are 24 T cell receptor beta chains from one specimen sequenced in a study of blood T cell repertoires in COVID-19. Some clones are missing from TCRdb's copy, which holds only in-frame ones; the method was immunoSEQ multiplex PCR. The sample includes 75,000 to 80,000 clones, 88% of them seen just once. Sequencing input: peripheral blood. The receptors derive from a human donor in a cohort sampled during active COVID-19.

The chain employs TRBV7-3 and TRBJ2-3; TRBD2 matches 8 bases. This CDR3 region has 15 residues. Germline assignment: CDR1 SGHTA and CDR2 FQGTGA. V shed 1 base, J shed 5 bases, and the junction held 5 bases outside the gene matches. The CDR3 region is CASSLKGLVEDTQYF. CDR3 nucleotides: TGTGCCAGCAGCTTAAAGGGACTAGTTGAAGATACGCAGTATTTT.

V usage is TRBV2 and J usage is TRBJ2-5, with D uncertain. V was cut by 5 bases and J by 2 bases, with 9 bases left in between. The germline CDR1 and CDR2 sequences are SNHLY and FYNNEI. The CDR3 runs to 13 residues. For the CDR3, the DNA is TGTGCCAGCAGTCTAGTCCAGCAAGAGACCCAGTACTTC. Its protein product is CASSLVQQETQYF.

This sequence joins TRBV6-5 and TRBJ2-7; D might be TRBD2 (6 bases). Germline CDR1 MNHEY, CDR2 SVGAGI. The CDR3 is made up of 15 amino acids. V was pared by 2 bases and J by 1 base, with 12 bases between. The CDR3 reads CASSYKAGRSYEQYF. CDR3 bases: TGTGCCAGCAGTTACAAGGCAGGGAGGTCCTACGAGCAGTACTTC.

The chain combines TRBV19 with TRBJ2-3, with 10 bases matching TRBD2. CDR1 LNHDA and CDR2 SQIVND come from the germline V gene (reference sequence). Losses at the gene ends were 3 bases for V and 2 bases for J; bases not matched to a gene: 5. The CDR3 is made up of 16 amino acids. The CDR3 loop is CASSIGLAGATDTQYF. The CDR3 DNA is TGTGCCAGTAGTATCGGGCTAGCGGGAGCCACAGATACGCAGTATTTT.

The chain links TRBV2 to TRBJ2-7; D possibly corresponds to TRBD2 (6 bases). Germline assignment: CDR1 SNHLY and CDR2 FYNNEI. The germline V and J ends were trimmed by 6 bases and 4 bases, with 19 bases remaining between them. CDR3 length: 15 residues. Here the CDR3 DNA reads TGTGCCAGCAGCCCCGGGACTCCGGGGACTTACGAGCAGTACTTC. Translation: CASSPGTPGTYEQYF.

This clone was detected only once. The rearrangement uses TRBV5-6 and TRBJ2-2; unclear D gene. The CDR3 spans 14 residues. V lost 2 bases and J lost 7, with 12 bases in between. CDR1 and CDR2 from the germline V gene are SGHDT and YYEEEE. The CDR3: CASSFSRSHGELFF. The CDR3 DNA is TGTGCCAGCAGCTTCTCCAGGTCCCACGGGGAGCTGTTTTTT.

The rearrangement uses TRBV12-3 or TRBV12-4 and TRBJ2-3; D perhaps matches TRBD1 (6 bases). There are 12 residues in the CDR3. Between the trimmed V and J ends, which lost 3 bases and 11 bases, there was a span of 12 bases. CDR3 in amino acids: CASSLGTPLQYF. CDR3 DNA sequence: TGTGCCAGCAGTTTGGGGACACCTCTGCAGTATTTT.

The chain is built from TRBV15 and TRBJ1-1; D is perhaps TRBD1 (5 bases). CDR1 and CDR2 (germline): LNHNV, YYDKDF (reference sequence). V was clipped by 0 bases and J by 6 bases, with 14 bases between them. This CDR3 has 15 residues. As DNA, the CDR3 is TGTGCCACCAGCAGAGATCGAGGGGCGGGGGCTGAAGCTTTCTTT. Translated: CATSRDRGAGAEAFF.

The chain couples TRBV20-1 to TRBJ2-7; no firm D call. With 6 bases removed from V and 1 base from J, the gap between germline ends came to 7 bases. Germline CDR1 reads DFQATT; CDR2 reads SNEGSKA (reference sequence). The CDR3 has 11 amino acids. The DNA of the CDR3 is TGCAGTGCAAGTTTATCCTACGAGCAGTACTTC. It is translated as CSASLSYEQYF.

With regard to this clone: A read error is possible here, since a much larger clone lies one base away. Other nucleotide sequences in the sample specify the same CDR3. The rearrangement joins TRBV19 to TRBJ2-7, with 11 nucleotides matching TRBD1. Trimming cost V 3 bases and J 3 bases; bases outside gene matches: 1. This CDR3 region has 14 residues. Germline values: CDR1 LNHDA, CDR2 SQIVND (reference sequence). The CDR3 here is CASSIGTGGYEQYF. In DNA, the CDR3 is TGTGCCAGTAGTATTGGGACAGGGGGCTACGAGCAGTACTTC.

The CDR3 bases are TGTGCCAGCAGTTTGCCGGGAGGTTGGGAGCAGTACTTC. It encodes CASSLPGGWEQYF. V usage is TRBV28 and J usage is TRBJ2-7; 7 nucleotides align to TRBD2. Looked up from germline, CDR1 is MDHEN and CDR2 is SYDVKM. V lost 3 bases and J lost 7; bases outside the gene matches: 6. The CDR3 totals 13 residues.

CDR3 residues: CASSYEGTGNYGYTF. The CDR3 DNA sequence: TGTGCCAGCAGTTATGAGGGGACAGGGAACTATGGCTACACCTTC. The chain links TRBV6-5 to TRBJ1-2; 9 bases agree with TRBD1. Germline V lookup: CDR1 MNHEY, CDR2 SVGAGI. Trimming at V came to 3 bases and at J to 2 bases, leaving 4 bases not matched to a gene. CDR3 size: 15 residues.

This chain joins TRBV7-9 and TRBJ1-1; 10 bases align to TRBD1. The germline V gene encodes CDR1 SEHNR and CDR2 FQNEAQ (reference sequence). This CDR3 is built from 16 residues. V was clipped by 5 bases and J by 4 bases; unmatched bases: 10. The CDR3 sequence: CASSLDRGRLVTEAFF. As DNA, the CDR3 is TGTGCCAGCAGCCTAGACAGGGGGCGCCTCGTCACTGAAGCTTTCTTT.

The rearrangement uses TRBV27 and TRBJ1-2, with D possibly being TRBD1 (5 bases). Trimming left V 3 bases short and J 13 bases short, with 24 bases between. This CDR3 has 15 residues. The germline V gene has CDR1 MNHEY and CDR2 SMNVEV (reference sequence). The CDR3 protein is CASSFSGGRTKVVTF. The CDR3 DNA reads as TGTGCCAGCAGTTTCTCGGGGGGGAGAACTAAGGTCGTCACCTTC.

The chain joins TRBV28 to TRBJ1-1, with TRBD1 matching over 12 bases. Trimming took 4 bases from V and 1 from J; bases not matched to a gene: 16. Germline loops: CDR1 MDHEN, CDR2 SYDVKM. This CDR3 has 20 amino acids. In nucleotides, the CDR3 is TGTGCCAGCAGTTCCCGAAAAGGGACAGGGGGCGGTAGGCCGAACACTGAAGCTTTCTTT. It is translated as CASSSRKGTGGGRPNTEAFF.

V and J are TRBV6-5 and TRBJ2-7; the D gene is possibly TRBD2 (5 bases). V dropped 0 bases and J dropped 3 bases, with 12 bases sitting between them. Germline V gene data show CDR1 as MNHEY and CDR2 as SVGAGI. The CDR3 is 15 residues long. The DNA for the CDR3 is TGTGCCAGCAGTTACTCGATTCGCGGACTCTACGAGCAGTACTTC. Translating it yields CASSYSIRGLYEQYF.

The CDR3 spells CASSLRTSGSYEQYF. The CDR3 coding sequence is TGTGCCAGCAGCCTGAGGACTAGCGGGAGTTACGAGCAGTACTTC. The chain recombines TRBV3-1 (or the pseudogene TRBV3-2) with TRBJ2-7; 13 positions match TRBD2. Per germline, CDR1 LGHDT and CDR2 YNNKEL (reference sequence). After removal of 4 bases from V and 4 bases from J, the junction contained 4 bases not matched to a gene. CDR3 length: 15 amino acids.

J is TRBJ2-3 and V is TRBV11-2; TRBD1 is a possible D gene (6 bases). Germline V gene data show CDR1 as SGHAT and CDR2 as FQNNGV. V lost 5 bases, J lost 5 bases, and 20 bases lay in between. The CDR3 sequence is 16 residues long. As DNA, the CDR3 is TGTGCCAGCAGCCGAACGCAGGGGAACCTAAAAGATACGCAGTATTTT. Translating gives CASSRTQGNLKDTQYF.

J is TRBJ2-7 and V is TRBV11-3, with unresolved D. Trimming pared 1 base from V and 3 bases from J, leaving 10 bases between. The V gene's germline CDR1 is SGHNT and CDR2 YENEEA. CDR3 length: 14 amino acids. In DNA form, the CDR3 reads TGTGCCAGCAGCTTAGCGCGCAGCGTCTACGAGCAGTACTTC. This encodes CASSLARSVYEQYF.

V gene TRBV5-1 combines with J gene TRBJ2-3; 10 bases are a match to TRBD2. Losses at the gene ends were 1 base for V and 0 bases for J; bases not matched to a gene: 14. The CDR3 runs 20 residues. CDR1 and CDR2 from the germline V gene are SGHRS and YFSETQ. The DNA for the CDR3 is TGCGCCAGCAGCTTGATGGTTCGAAGCGGGAGGGCTTTTAGCACAGATACGCAGTATTTT. As protein: CASSLMVRSGRAFSTDTQYF. The complete variable domain, with remaining parts taken from reference TRBV5-1 and TRBJ2-3, reads KAGVTQTPRYLIKTRGQQVTLSCSPISGHRSVSWYQQTPGQGLQFLFEYFSETQRNKGNFPGRFSGRQFSNSRSEMNVSTLELGDSALYLCASSLMVRSGRAFSTDTQYFGPGTRLTVL.

The rearrangement joins TRBV7-6 to TRBJ1-2; 7 bases are a match to TRBD1. After removal of 5 bases from V and 6 bases from J, the junction contained 6 bases not matched to a gene. The CDR3 spans 13 residues. Per germline, CDR1 SGHVS and CDR2 FNYEAQ. CDR3 DNA: TGTGCCAGCAGCAGCAGGGGGAACAATGGCTACACCTTC. It translates to CASSSRGNNGYTF.

The V call is TRBV18, the J call TRBJ1-3; D gene unclear. CDR1 is KGHSH, CDR2 LQKENI, per germline. The V gene lost 0 bases and the J gene lost 3 bases, with 12 bases spanning the gap. The CDR3 sequence is 16 residues long. In DNA, the CDR3 is TGTGCCAGCTCACCACCCGGAGGGTATCGTGGAAACACCATATATTTT. Translating it yields CASSPPGGYRGNTIYF. Together with reference TRBV18 and TRBJ1-3, the CDR3 gives the full variable domain: NAGVMQNPRHLVRRRGQEARLRCSPMKGHSHVYWYRQLPEEGLKFMVYLQKENIIDESGMPKERFSAEFPKEGPSILRIQQVVRGDSAAYFCASSPPGGYRGNTIYFGEGSWLTVV.

The chain carries TRBV19 and TRBJ2-7; 8 nucleotides line up with TRBD2. The CDR3 length is 15 residues. Per the germline V gene, CDR1 is LNHDA and CDR2 is SQIVND (reference sequence). Trimming cost V 9 bases and J 6 bases; bases outside gene matches: 16. In nucleotides, the CDR3 is TGTGCCAGCAGCACGAGGGGAGCGGGAGTTAGCGAGCAGTACTTC. It encodes CASSTRGAGVSEQYF.

The chain uses TRBV7-8 and TRBJ1-1; D unclear. The V gene's germline CDR1 is SGHVS and CDR2 FQNEAQ. Trimming took 6 bases from V and 3 from J, leaving 14 bases between them. The CDR3 sequence is 14 residues long. The CDR3 protein is CASRTQYGDTEAFF. The CDR3 DNA sequence: TGTGCCAGCAGAACCCAATACGGGGACACTGAAGCTTTCTTT.